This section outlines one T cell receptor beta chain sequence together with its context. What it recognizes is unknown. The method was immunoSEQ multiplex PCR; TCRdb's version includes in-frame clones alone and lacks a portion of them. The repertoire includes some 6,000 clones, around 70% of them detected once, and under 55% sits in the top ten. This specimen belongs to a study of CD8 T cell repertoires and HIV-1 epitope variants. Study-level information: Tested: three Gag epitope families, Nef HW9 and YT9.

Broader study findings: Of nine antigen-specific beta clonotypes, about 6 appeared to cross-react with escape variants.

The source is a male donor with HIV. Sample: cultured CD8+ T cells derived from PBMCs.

The CDR3 protein is CASREILKNTEAFF. Here the CDR3 DNA reads TGTGCCAGTAGAGAGATTTTAAAAAACACTGAAGCTTTCTTT. The V gene is TRBV19, the J gene TRBJ1-1; no definite D call. V shed 6 bases and J shed 2 bases, with 13 bases lying between them. Germline V gene lookup returns CDR1 LNHDA and CDR2 SQIVND (reference sequence). This CDR3 is 14 amino acids long.